This T cell receptor (beta chain) was sequenced during a study of identical twins. About this clonotype itself: Its antigen is still unknown.

Per germline, CDR1 LNHNV and CDR2 YYDKDF (reference sequence). V dropped 0 bases and J dropped 4 bases, with 13 bases sitting between them. There are 16 residues in the CDR3. TCRdb processed the 5' RACE reads anew with MiXCR; each CDR3 protein has one entry. The table has approximately 470,000 distinct CDR3 sequences, 13% to 15% seen once. Points from the study as a whole: Model-predicted out-of-frame TCR alpha sharing fell below observed values in monozygotic twins.

Another study also made use of these data, one on yellow fever vaccine responses in identical twins. This second report adds: Twins' vaccine T cell response reportedly gave the appearance of partial convergence and partial personalization.

This TCR was recovered from a woman between 18 and 29 years old in good health. The sequenced sample was CD4+ T cells sorted from blood. V is TRBV15 and J is TRBJ1-5; D possibly corresponds to TRBD1 (6 bases). Written as DNA, the CDR3 is TGTGCCACCAGCAGAGACTCTACAGGGTGGAATCAGCCCCAGCATTTT. Encoded protein: CATSRDSTGWNQPQHF.